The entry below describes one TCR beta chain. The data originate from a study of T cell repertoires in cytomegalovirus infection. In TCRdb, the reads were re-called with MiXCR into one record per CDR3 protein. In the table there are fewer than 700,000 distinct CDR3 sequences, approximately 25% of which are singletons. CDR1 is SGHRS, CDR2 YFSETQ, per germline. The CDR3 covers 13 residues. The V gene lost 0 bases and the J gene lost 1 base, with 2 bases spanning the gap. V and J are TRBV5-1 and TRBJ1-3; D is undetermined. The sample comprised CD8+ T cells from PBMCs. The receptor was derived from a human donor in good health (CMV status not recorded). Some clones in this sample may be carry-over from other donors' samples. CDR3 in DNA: TGCGCCAGCAGCTTGGCTTCTGGAAACACCATATATTTT. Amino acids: CASSLASGNTIYF.